This T cell receptor (beta chain) is from a study of regulatory T cells in long-lasting Graves disease. Study conclusions and caveats: Patients with persistent disease showed a bias toward TRBV28, TRBJ1-2 and TRBJ2-5. New patients shared fewer public clonotypes (approximately 970) than persistent patients did (roughly 2,500).

Comments on this clonotype: What it binds is not known. This sequence may be a read error, since a much larger clone differs from it by one base.

V lost 5 bases, J lost 9 bases, and 18 bases stayed unmatched. The CDR3 sequence is 15 residues long. The germline V gene has CDR1 DFQATT and CDR2 SNEGSKA (reference sequence). This sample's time point: newly diagnosed GD, antithyroid drugs for less than 3 months. PBMC RNA was the source of the TCR library. CDR3-region Arm-PCR and iRepertoire HTBI primers produced the TCR beta libraries. TCRdb reanalysed the multiplex PCR reads using MiXCR and keeps one entry per CDR3 protein. The sample has roughly 420,000 distinct CDR3 sequences, roughly 16% seen once. J is TRBJ2-5 and V is TRBV20-1; 7 bases are a match to TRBD1. The sample in question was peripheral blood mononuclear cells (PBMCs), obtained at new diagnosis, from a patient treated with antithyroid drugs. The receptor's source is a female donor with Graves disease. The CDR3 is CSASHRDSIIGPQYF. The CDR3 coding sequence is TGCAGTGCTTCCCACCGGGACAGCATTATCGGACCCCAGTACTTC.